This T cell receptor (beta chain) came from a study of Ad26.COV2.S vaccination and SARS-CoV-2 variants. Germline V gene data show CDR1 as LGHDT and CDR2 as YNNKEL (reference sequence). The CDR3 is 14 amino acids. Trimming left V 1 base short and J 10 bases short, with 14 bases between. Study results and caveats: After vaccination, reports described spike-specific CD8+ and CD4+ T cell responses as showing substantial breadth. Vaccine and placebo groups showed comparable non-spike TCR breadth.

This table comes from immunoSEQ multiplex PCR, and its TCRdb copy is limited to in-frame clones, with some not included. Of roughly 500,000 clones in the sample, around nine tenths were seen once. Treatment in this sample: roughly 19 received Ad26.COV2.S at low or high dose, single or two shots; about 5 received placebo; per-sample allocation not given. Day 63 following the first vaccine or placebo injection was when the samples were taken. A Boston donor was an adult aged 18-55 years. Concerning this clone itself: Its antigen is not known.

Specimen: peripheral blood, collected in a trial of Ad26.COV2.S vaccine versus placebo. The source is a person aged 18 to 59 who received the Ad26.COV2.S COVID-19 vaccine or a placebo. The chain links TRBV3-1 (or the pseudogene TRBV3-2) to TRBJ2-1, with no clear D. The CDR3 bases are TGTGCCAGCAGCCAAGGTATTGGATCACCCGAGCAGTTCTTC. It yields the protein CASSQGIGSPEQFF.